The T cell receptor (beta chain) under discussion was sequenced for a study of blood T cell repertoires in COVID-19. Overall study: Material from acute and convalescent COVID-19 was sourced from the United States, Italy and Spain. From T cells, B-cell-depleted T cells, or PBMCs came the material, which was cDNA or gDNA.

With respect to this clone: One end of the junction is discordant with germline, which a read error may explain.

In the original processing: Reference gene primer amplification yielded estimated nucleated cell counts. Here immunoSEQ multiplex PCR was the method, and the copy in TCRdb shows in-frame clones only, minus some. V, J and clone size derive from that table, while D and trimming were established from the DNA sequence. The sample carries roughly 120,000 clones, roughly 89% recorded once. Germline CDR1 LNHDA, CDR2 SQIVND (reference sequence). This CDR3 comprises 17 residues. The receptor comes from a woman aged 50 to 60 with acute or convalescent COVID-19. Sequenced material: peripheral blood. The chain recombines TRBV19 with TRBJ2-2, with 9 bases identical to TRBD2. As DNA, the CDR3 is TGTGCCAGTCAGCGAGCTAGCGGGATAATGAACGCCGGGGAGCTGTTTTTT. Translating gives CASQRASGIMNAGELFF.